The clone carrying this T cell receptor beta chain was picked up many times. Its specificity is unknown. The source of the sample is a study of T-cell reconstitution after alpha-beta-depleted transplantation in children. Broader study findings: TCRbeta diversity was high at day 60 in some patients (a result of surviving recipient T cells and thymic progenitors). Most T-cell counts and diversity one year after the transplant came from T cells that were newly produced. About two months after transplant, alpha-beta T cells reportedly came from several hundred expanded graft clones.

This CDR3 spans 15 amino acids. Between the trimmed V and J ends, which lost 0 bases and 2 bases, there was a span of 11 bases. Germline lookup yields CDR1 MRHNA and CDR2 SNTAGT. The TCRbeta library was prepared with unique molecular identifiers. TCRdb re-analysed the PCR reads in MiXCR, keeping a single row per CDR3 protein. The sample shows a few hundred thousand distinct CDR3 sequences, around 7.1% of them seen only once. The sequenced sample was peripheral blood, obtained 360 days after TCRalphabeta/CD19-depleted stem cell transplant. This clonotype was obtained from a female patient between 2 and 15 years old who had a stem cell transplant for Fanconi anemia, so the T cells may come from the graft donor. The genes are TRBV6-4 and TRBJ2-7, with no clear D. Here the CDR3 DNA reads TGTGCCAGCAGTGACTCTCTACTCGAACCCTACGAGCAGTACTTC. Encoded protein: CASSDSLLEPYEQYF.